This T cell receptor (beta chain) was identified in a study of CXCR3-negative and CXCR3-positive naive CD8 T cells. Study-wide points: Both naive subsets showed comparably high diversity, and memory CD8+ cells showed much lower diversity. Naive CXCR3-negative cells resembled naive CXCR3-positive cells in TRBV-TRBJ usage; memory cells differed.

Investigators sorted each CD8+ T cell subset in triplicate, taking hundreds of thousands of cells each time. Of note for this clonotype: The antigen remains unidentified.

Germline CDR1 is SGHRS and CDR2 is YFSETQ. The CDR3 length is 12 residues. Through 5' RACE with UMI labels, the TRB cDNA libraries were prepared. TCRdb reanalyzed the 5' RACE reads, giving one entry per CDR3 protein sequence and no DNA. The sample yields tens of thousands of distinct CDR3 sequences, of which the top ten take up roughly 14%. This receptor was taken from a human donor in good health. Some clones in this sample may be carry-over from other donors' samples. Specimen: memory CD8+ T cells from blood. The chain links TRBV5-1 to TRBJ1-4. This CDR3 is CASRGPYEKLFF.